Following are 8 T cell receptor beta chains from one sample sequenced in a study of metastatic and nonmetastatic thyroid tumors. Each patient came to thyroid surgery without any prior treatment (of any kind). TCRdb recomputed clones from the PCR reads via MiXCR. The sample holds some 15,000 clones; about 3.5% are singletons and the top ten take 20% to 30%. The specimen sequenced was tumor tissue. The receptors come from a female donor with papillary thyroid cancer or a benign thyroid nodule (not recorded which). Some clones in this sample may be carry-over from other donors' samples.

The chain is built from TRBV6-1 and TRBJ1-1; D remains unclear. Trimming took 6 bases from V and 4 from J, leaving 9 bases between them. The CDR3 runs to 12 residues. The germline CDR1 and CDR2 sequences are MNHNS and SASEGT. CDR3 amino acids: CASSRAITEAFF. The CDR3 nucleotides are TGTGCCAGCAGCCGGGCCATCACTGAAGCTTTCTTT.

This clone was seen many times. The J gene is TRBJ2-7, the V gene TRBV12-5; D not certain. In germline, CDR1 is LGHNT, CDR2 FRNRAP. The CDR3 length is 14 residues. Trimming took 1 base from V and 1 from J, leaving 8 bases between them. CDR3 in amino acids: CASGLAARSYEQYF. CDR3 DNA sequence: TGTGCTAGTGGTTTGGCTGCCAGGTCCTACGAGCAGTACTTC. The full variable domain, rest sourced from reference TRBV12-5 and TRBJ2-7, is DARVTQTPRHKVTEMGQEVTMRCQPILGHNTVFWYRQTMMQGLELLAYFRNRAPLDDSGMPKDRFSAEMPDATLATLKIQPSEPRDSAVYFCASGLAARSYEQYFGPGTRLTVT.

V and J are TRBV27 and TRBJ2-7; TRBD2 is a possible D gene (5 bases). This CDR3 has 14 amino acids. V was shortened by 6 bases and J by 4 bases, with 16 bases between the two germline ends. Per germline, CDR1 MNHEY and CDR2 SMNVEV (reference sequence). The CDR3 coding sequence is TGTGCCAGCAGCTTAAGAGGGAACTTATACGAGCAGTACTTC. The encoded protein is CASSLRGNLYEQYF.

The chain is built from TRBV28 and TRBJ1-2; D is unclear. Germline CDR1 is MDHEN and CDR2 is SYDVKM. V was shortened by 5 bases and J by 1 base, with 20 bases between the two germline ends. The CDR3 extends over 17 amino acids. The CDR3 nucleotides are TGTGCCAGCAGTGTCCTGGGAGGGTTAGGAGATAACTATGGCTACACCTTC. It codes for CASSVLGGLGDNYGYTF.

The V call is TRBV27, the J call TRBJ2-3; 13 bases are a match to TRBD2. There are 16 residues in the CDR3. The J segment lost 7 bases and the V segment lost 3 bases, leaving 7 bases of the junction unmatched. Germline values: CDR1 MNHEY, CDR2 SMNVEV (reference sequence). This CDR3 is CASSFLTSGGINTQYF. The CDR3 DNA follows: TGTGCCAGCAGTTTCCTGACTAGCGGGGGGATTAATACGCAGTATTTT.

The chain links TRBV2 to TRBJ2-2; D perhaps matches TRBD2 (5 bases). The CDR3 is 12 residues long. CDR1 and CDR2 (germline): SNHLY, FYNNEI. With 4 bases removed from V and 7 bases from J, the gap between germline ends came to 7 bases. DNA for the CDR3: TGTGCCAGCAGTGCCAGCGGCGGGGAGCTGTTTTTT. It specifies CASSASGGELFF. Looking up the rest from reference TRBV2 and TRBJ2-2 gives the full variable domain: EPEVTQTPSHQVTQMGQEVILRCVPISNHLYFYWYRQILGQKVEFLVSFYNNEISEKSEIFDDQFSVERPDGSNFTLKIRSTKLEDSAMYFCASSASGGELFFGEGSRLTVL.

This clone showed up just a few times. V and J are TRBV6-2 or TRBV6-3 and TRBJ2-7; possibly TRBD2 for D (6 bases). V was pared by 2 bases and J by 7 bases, with 24 bases between. CDR1 and CDR2 (germline): MNHEY, SVGEGT. The CDR3 has 17 amino acids. The CDR3 reads CASSYGSDSGPVGEQYF. CDR3 DNA: TGTGCCAGCAGTTACGGGTCTGATAGCGGCCCCGTGGGGGAGCAGTACTTC.

This clone has a handful of counts. The chain combines TRBV6-2 or TRBV6-3 with TRBJ1-6; 9 positions match TRBD1. V was pared by 7 bases and J by 8 bases, with 9 bases of the junction left unmatched. Germline V lookup: CDR1 MNHEY, CDR2 SVGEGT. The length of the CDR3 is 15 residues. This CDR3 reads CASTVGTGFDSPLHF. The CDR3 region has the DNA TGTGCCAGCACAGTAGGGACAGGGTTCGATTCACCCCTCCACTTT.